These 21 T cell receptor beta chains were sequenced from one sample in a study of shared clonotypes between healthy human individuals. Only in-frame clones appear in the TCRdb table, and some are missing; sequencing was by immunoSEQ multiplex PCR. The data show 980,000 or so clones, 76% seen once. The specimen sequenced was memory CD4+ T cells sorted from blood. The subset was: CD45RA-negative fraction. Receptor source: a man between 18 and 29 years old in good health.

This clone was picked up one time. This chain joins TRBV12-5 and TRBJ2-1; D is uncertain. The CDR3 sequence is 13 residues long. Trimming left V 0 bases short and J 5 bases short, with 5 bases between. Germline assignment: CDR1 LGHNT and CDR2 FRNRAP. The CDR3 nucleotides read TGTGCTAGTGGTTTGGTACCGGACAATGAGCAGTTCTTC. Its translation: CASGLVPDNEQFF. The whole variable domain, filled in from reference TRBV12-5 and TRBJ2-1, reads DARVTQTPRHKVTEMGQEVTMRCQPILGHNTVFWYRQTMMQGLELLAYFRNRAPLDDSGMPKDRFSAEMPDATLATLKIQPSEPRDSAVYFCASGLVPDNEQFFGPGTRLTVL.

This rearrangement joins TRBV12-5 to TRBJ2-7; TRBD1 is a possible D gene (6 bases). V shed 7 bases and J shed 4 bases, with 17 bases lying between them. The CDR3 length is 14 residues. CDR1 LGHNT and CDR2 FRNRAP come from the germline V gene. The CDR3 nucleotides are TGTGCTAGTGCTACCGGGACATCCTCTTACGAGCAGTACTTC. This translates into CASATGTSSYEQYF.

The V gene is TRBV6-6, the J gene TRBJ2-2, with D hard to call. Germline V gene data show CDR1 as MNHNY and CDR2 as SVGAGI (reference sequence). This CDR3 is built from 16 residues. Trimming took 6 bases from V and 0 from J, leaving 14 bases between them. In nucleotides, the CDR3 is TGTGCCAGCAGCTTTACCCTGACAACGAACACCGGGGAGCTGTTTTTT. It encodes CASSFTLTTNTGELFF.

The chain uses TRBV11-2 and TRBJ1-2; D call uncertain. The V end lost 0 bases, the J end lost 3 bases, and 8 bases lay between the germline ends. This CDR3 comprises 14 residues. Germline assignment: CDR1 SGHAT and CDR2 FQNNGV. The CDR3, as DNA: TGTGCCAGCAGCTTAGATGCCCAATACTATGGCTACACCTTC. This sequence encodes CASSLDAQYYGYTF.

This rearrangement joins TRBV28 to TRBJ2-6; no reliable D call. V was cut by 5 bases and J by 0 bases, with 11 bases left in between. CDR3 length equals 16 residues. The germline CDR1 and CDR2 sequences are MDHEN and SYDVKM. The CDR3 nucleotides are TGTGCCAGCAGTCCCAAACTTGGCTCTGGGGCCAACGTCCTGACTTTC. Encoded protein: CASSPKLGSGANVLTF.

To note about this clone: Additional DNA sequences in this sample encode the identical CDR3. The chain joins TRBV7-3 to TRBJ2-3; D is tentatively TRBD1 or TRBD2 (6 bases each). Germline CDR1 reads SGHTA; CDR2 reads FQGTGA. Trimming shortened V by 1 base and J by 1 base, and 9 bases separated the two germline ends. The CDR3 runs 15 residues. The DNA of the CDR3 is TGTGCCAGCAGCTTAAACGGGGGCGGCACAGATACGCAGTATTTT. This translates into CASSLNGGGTDTQYF. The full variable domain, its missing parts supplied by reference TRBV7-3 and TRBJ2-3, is GAGVSQTPSNKVTEKGKYVELRCDPISGHTALYWYRQSLGQGPEFLIYFQGTGAADDSGLPNDRFFAVRPEGSVSTLKIQRTERGDSAVYLCASSLNGGGTDTQYFGPGTRLTVL.

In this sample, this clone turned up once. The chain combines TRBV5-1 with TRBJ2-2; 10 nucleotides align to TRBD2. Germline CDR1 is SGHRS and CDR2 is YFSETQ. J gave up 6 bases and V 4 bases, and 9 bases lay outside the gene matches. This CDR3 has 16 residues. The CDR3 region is CASSRTGTSAAGELFF. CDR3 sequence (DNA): TGCGCCAGCAGCCGGACCGGGACTAGCGCGGCCGGGGAGCTGTTTTTT.

CDR3 in DNA: TGTGCCAGCAGCCAATGGACAGGGGGCTCCCCCTATGGCTACACCTTC. It translates to CASSQWTGGSPYGYTF. V usage is TRBV14 and J usage is TRBJ1-2; 11 positions agree with TRBD1. Trimming cost V 2 bases and J 4 bases; bases outside gene matches: 6. Germline CDR1 is SGHDN and CDR2 is FVKESK. The CDR3 extends over 16 amino acids.

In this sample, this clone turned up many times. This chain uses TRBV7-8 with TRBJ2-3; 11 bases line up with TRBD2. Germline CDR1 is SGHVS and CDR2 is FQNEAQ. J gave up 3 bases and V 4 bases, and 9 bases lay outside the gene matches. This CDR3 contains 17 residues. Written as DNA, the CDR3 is TGTGCCAGCAGCTCCTACTCAAGGACTAGCGGGACAGATACGCAGTATTTT. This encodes CASSSYSRTSGTDTQYF.

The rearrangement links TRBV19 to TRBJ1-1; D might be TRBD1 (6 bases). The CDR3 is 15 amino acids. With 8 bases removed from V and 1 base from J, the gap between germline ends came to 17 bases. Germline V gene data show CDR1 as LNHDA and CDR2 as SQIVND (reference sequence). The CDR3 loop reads CASFPRTVKNTEAFF. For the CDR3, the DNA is TGTGCCAGTTTCCCCAGGACAGTGAAGAACACTGAAGCTTTCTTT.

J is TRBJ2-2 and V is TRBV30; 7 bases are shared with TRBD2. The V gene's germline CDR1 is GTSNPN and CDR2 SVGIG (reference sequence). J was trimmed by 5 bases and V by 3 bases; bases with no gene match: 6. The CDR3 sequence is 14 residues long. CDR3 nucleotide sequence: TGTGCCTGGAGATCCGCCGGGGGGACCGGGGAGCTGTTTTTT. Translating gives CAWRSAGGTGELFF.

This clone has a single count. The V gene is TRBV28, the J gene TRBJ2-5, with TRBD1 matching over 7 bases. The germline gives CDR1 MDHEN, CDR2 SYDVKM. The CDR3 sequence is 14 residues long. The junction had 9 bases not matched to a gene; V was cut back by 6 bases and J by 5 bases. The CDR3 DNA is TGTGCCAGCAGCTCGGGACAGCTTAGGGAGACCCAGTACTTC. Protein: CASSSGQLRETQYF.

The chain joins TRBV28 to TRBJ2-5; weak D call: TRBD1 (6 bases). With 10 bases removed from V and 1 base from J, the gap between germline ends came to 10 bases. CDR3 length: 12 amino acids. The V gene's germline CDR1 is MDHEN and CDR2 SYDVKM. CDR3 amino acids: CATGGLQETQYF. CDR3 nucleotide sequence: TGTGCCACTGGGGGCCTCCAAGAGACCCAGTACTTC. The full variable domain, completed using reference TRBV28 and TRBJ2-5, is DVKVTQSSRYLVKRTGEKVFLECVQDMDHENMFWYRQDPGLGLRLIYFSYDVKMKEKGDIPEGYSVSREKKERFSLILESASTNQTSMYLCATGGLQETQYFGPGTRLLVL.

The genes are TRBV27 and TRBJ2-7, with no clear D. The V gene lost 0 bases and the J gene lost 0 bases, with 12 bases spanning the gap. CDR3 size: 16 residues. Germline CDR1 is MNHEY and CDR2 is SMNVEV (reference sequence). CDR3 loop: CASSLSIYSLSYEQYF. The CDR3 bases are TGTGCCAGCAGTTTATCGATTTACAGCCTCTCCTACGAGCAGTACTTC.

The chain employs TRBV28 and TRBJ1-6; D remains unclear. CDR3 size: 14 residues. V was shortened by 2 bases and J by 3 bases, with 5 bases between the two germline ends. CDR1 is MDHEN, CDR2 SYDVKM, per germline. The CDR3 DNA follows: TGTGCCAGCAGTTTAGGCGGCTATAATTCACCCCTCCACTTT. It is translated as CASSLGGYNSPLHF.

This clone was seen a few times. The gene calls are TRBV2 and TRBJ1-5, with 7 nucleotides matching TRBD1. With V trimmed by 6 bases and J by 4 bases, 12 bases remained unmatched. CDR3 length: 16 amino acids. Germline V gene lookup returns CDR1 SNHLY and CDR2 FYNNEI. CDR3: CASSYRGPAKNQPQHF. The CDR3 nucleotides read TGTGCCAGCAGCTACAGGGGACCTGCTAAAAATCAGCCCCAGCATTTT.

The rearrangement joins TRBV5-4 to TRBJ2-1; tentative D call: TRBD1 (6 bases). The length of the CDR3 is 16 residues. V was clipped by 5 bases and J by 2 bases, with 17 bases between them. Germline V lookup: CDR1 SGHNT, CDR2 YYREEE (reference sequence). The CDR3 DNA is TGTGCCAGCAGGGCCGAACCGGGACAAGCCTACAATGAGCAGTTCTTC. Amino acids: CASRAEPGQAYNEQFF.

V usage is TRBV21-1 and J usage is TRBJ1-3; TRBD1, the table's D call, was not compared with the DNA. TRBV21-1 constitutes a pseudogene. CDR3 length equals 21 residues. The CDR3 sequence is CASFKAGMGSVALTVRNTIYF. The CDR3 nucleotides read TGTGCCAGCTTTAAGGCAGGGATGGGTTCAGTCGCCCTCACGGTCAGGAACACCATATATTTT.

The CDR3 nucleotides are TGTGCTAGTGGTTTGGTACTGAGCGGGGGTTACTACGAGCAGTACTTC. It yields the protein CASGLVLSGGYYEQYF. The chain has TRBV12-5 and TRBJ2-7, with 8 bases fitting TRBD2. CDR3 size: 16 residues. Losses at the gene ends were 0 bases for V and 3 bases for J; bases not matched to a gene: 7. In germline, CDR1 is LGHNT, CDR2 FRNRAP.

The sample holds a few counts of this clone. This CDR3 is CASSAGTVSGYTF. CDR3 DNA sequence: TGTGCCAGCAGTGCCGGGACAGTCTCTGGCTACACCTTC. V and J are TRBV6-5 and TRBJ1-2; 7 bases align to TRBD1. Germline CDR1 MNHEY, CDR2 SVGAGI. This CDR3 comprises 13 residues. Germline trimming cut 5 bases from V and 7 bases from J; bases unmatched to any gene: 7.

In DNA, the CDR3 is TGTGCCAGCAGTTTGCCATTCGCCGGGGAGCTGTTTTTT. The encoded protein is CASSLPFAGELFF. The chain carries TRBV6-5 and TRBJ2-2; D ambiguous. CDR1 MNHEY and CDR2 SVGAGI come from the germline V gene. Trimming removed 4 bases at V and 6 bases at J, with 9 bases between. This CDR3 comprises 13 residues.